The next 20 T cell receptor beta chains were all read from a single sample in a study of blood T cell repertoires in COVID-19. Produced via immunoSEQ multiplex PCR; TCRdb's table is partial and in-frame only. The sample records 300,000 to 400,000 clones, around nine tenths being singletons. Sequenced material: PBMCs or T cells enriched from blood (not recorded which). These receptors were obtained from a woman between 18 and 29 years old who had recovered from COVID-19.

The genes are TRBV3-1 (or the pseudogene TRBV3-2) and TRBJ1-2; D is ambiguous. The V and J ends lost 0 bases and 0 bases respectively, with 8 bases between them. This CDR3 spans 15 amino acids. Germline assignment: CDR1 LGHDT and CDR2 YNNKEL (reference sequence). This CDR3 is CASSQDPKANYGYTF. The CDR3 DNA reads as TGTGCCAGCAGCCAAGATCCTAAAGCTAACTATGGCTACACCTTC.

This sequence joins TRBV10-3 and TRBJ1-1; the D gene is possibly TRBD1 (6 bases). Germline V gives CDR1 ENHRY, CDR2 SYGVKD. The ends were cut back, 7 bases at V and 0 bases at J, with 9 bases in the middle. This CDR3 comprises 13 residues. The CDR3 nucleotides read TGTGCCATCACCAGGGGACTGAACACTGAAGCTTTCTTT. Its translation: CAITRGLNTEAFF.

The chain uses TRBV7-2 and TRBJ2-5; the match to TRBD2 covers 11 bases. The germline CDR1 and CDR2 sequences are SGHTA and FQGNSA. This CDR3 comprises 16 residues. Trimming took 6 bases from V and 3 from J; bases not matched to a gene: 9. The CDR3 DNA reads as TGTGCCAGCAGATGGACTAGCGGGCGTCACGAAGAGACCCAGTACTTC. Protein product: CASRWTSGRHEETQYF. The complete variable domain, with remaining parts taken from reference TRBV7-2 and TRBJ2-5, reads GAGVSQSPSNKVTEKGKDVELRCDPISGHTALYWYRQSLGQGLEFLIYFQGNSAPDKSGLPSDRFSAERTGGSVSTLTIQRTQQEDSAVYLCASRWTSGRHEETQYFGPGTRLLVL.

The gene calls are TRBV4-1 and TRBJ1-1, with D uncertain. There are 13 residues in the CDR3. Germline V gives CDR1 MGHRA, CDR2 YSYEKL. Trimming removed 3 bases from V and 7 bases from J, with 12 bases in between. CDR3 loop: CASSHGSGFEAFF. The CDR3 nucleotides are TGCGCCAGCAGCCATGGCTCGGGGTTTGAAGCTTTCTTT.

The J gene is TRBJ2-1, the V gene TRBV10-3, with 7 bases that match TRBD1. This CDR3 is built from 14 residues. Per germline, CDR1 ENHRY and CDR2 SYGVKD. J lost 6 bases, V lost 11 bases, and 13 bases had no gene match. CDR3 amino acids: CAAAGTDTPNEQFF. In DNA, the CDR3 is TGTGCCGCGGCCGGGACAGACACTCCCAATGAGCAGTTCTTC.

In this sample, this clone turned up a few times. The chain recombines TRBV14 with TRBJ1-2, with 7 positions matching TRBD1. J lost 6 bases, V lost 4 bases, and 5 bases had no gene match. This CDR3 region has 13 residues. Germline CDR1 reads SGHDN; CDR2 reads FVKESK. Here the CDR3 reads CASSLTGVHGYTF. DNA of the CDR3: TGTGCCAGCAGCCTTACAGGGGTCCATGGCTACACCTTC.

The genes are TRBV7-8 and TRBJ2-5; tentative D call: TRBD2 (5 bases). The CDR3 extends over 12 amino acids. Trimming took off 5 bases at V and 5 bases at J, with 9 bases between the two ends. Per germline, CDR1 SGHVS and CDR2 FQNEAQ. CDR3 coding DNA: TGTGCCAGCAGCCAGAAGCGGGAGACCCAGTACTTC. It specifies CASSQKRETQYF.

This CDR3 is CASSPVGRTGGQDEQFF. CDR3 DNA: TGTGCCAGCAGCCCGGTGGGGAGGACAGGGGGCCAGGATGAGCAGTTCTTC. The chain recombines TRBV7-6 with TRBJ2-1; 11 bases map to TRBD1. This CDR3 has 17 residues. Germline V CDR1 and CDR2: SGHVS, FNYEAQ. Trimming cost V 5 bases and J 8 bases; bases outside gene matches: 14.

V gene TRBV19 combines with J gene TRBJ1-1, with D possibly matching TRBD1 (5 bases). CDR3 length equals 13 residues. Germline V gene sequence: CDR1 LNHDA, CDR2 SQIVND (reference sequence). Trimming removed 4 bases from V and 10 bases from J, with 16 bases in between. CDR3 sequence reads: CASSTQIQGRAFF. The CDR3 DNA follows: TGTGCCAGTAGTACACAGATCCAGGGTAGAGCTTTCTTT.

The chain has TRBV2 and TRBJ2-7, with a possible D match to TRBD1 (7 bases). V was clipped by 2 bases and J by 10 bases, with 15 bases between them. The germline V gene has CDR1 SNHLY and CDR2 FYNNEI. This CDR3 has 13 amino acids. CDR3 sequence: CASSEREKGGQYF. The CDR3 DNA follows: TGTGCCAGCAGTGAACGGGAGAAAGGGGGCCAGTACTTC.

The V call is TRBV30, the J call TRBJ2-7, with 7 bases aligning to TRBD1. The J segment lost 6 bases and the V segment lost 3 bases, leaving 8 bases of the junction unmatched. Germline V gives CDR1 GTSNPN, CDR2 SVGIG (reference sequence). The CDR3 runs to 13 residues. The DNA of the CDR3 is TGTGCCTGGAGGACGACAGGGTCGAGCGAGCAGTACTTC. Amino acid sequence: CAWRTTGSSEQYF.

CDR3 nucleotides: TGTGCCATTAGACAGGGTAACTATGGCTACACCTTC. Its translation is CAIRQGNYGYTF. This chain connects TRBV28 to TRBJ1-2, with 7 bases fitting TRBD1. V lost 10 bases and J lost 1; bases outside the gene matches: 3. Per the germline V gene, CDR1 is MDHEN and CDR2 is SYDVKM. The CDR3 runs to 12 residues.

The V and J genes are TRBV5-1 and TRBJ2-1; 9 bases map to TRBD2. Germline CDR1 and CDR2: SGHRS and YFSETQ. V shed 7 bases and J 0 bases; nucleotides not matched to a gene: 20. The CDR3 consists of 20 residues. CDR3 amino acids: CASSPGAGGPVISSYNEQFF. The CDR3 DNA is TGCGCCAGCTCCCCGGGGGCGGGGGGGCCTGTTATCAGCTCCTACAATGAGCAGTTCTTC.

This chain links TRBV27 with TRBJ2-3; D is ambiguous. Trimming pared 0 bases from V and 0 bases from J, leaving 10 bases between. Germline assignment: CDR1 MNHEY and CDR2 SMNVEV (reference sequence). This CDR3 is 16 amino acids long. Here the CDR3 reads CASSLSPGYSTDTQYF. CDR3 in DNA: TGTGCCAGCAGTTTATCACCGGGTTATAGCACAGATACGCAGTATTTT.

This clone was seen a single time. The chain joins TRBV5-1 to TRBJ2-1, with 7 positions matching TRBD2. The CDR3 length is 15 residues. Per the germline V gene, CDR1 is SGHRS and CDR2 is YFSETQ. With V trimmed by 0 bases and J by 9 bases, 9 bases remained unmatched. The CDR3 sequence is CASSLVPREEVEQFF. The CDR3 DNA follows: TGCGCCAGCAGCTTGGTGCCCCGGGAGGAGGTTGAGCAGTTCTTC.

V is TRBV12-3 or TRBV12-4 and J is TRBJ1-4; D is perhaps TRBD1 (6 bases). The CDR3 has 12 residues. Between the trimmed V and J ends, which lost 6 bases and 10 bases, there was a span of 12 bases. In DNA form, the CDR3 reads TGTGCCAGCAGCGATCACAGGGCAAAACTGTTTTTT. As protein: CASSDHRAKLFF.

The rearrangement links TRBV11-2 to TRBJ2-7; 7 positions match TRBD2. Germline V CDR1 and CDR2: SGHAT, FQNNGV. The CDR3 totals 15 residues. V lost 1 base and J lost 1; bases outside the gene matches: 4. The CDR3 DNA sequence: TGTGCCAGCAGCTTAGTGCGGGGGAAGTCCTACGAGCAGTACTTC. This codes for CASSLVRGKSYEQYF.

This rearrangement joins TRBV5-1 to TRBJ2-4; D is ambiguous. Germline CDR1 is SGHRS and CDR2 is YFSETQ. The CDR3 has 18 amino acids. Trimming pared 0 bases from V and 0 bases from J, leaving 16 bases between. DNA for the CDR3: TGCGCCAGCAGCTTGGAGCCAGGCACATGGATAGCCAAAAACATTCAGTACTTC. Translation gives CASSLEPGTWIAKNIQYF.

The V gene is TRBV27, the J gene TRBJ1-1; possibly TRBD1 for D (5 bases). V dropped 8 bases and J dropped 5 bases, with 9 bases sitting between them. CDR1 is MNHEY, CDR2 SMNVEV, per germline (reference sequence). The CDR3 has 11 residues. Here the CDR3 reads CASRKGTEAFF. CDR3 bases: TGTGCCAGCCGCAAGGGGACTGAAGCTTTCTTT.

CDR3 residues: CASSPTLAGTNNYGYTF. The CDR3 nucleotides read TGCGCCAGCAGCCCAACTCTGGCAGGGACTAATAACTATGGCTACACCTTC. The V gene is TRBV4-1, the J gene TRBJ1-2, with D perhaps matching TRBD1 (5 bases). This CDR3 contains 17 residues. V shed 4 bases and J shed 1 base, with 19 bases lying between them. The germline V gene encodes CDR1 MGHRA and CDR2 YSYEKL.